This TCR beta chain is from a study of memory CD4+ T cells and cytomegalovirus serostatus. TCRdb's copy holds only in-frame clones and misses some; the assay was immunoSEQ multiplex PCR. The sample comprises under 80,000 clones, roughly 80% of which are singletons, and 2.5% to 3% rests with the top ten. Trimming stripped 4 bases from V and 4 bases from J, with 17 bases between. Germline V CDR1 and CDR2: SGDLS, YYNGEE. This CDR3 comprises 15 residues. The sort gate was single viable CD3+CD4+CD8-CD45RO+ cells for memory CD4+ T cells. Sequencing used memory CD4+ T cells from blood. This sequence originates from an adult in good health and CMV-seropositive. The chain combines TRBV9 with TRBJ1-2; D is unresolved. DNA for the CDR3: TGTGCCAGCAGCCCTCGATTGGGGTACCTCTATGGCTACACCTTC. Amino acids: CASSPRLGYLYGYTF.